The source of this T cell receptor beta chain is a study of PD-1 blockade in classical Hodgkin lymphoma. Time point noted: cycle 4 day 1 (C4D1), after more than five weeks of nivolumab. Relapses following autologous stem cell transplantation were seen in all patients, with brentuximab vedotin exposure varying. Notes on the study in general: A significant rise in TCR diversity by C4D1 was seen for CD4+ but not CD8+ cells. Compared with healthy donors, newly diagnosed patients reportedly showed lower baseline TCR diversity.

Using immunoSEQ multiplex PCR, the repertoire was profiled, and TCRdb retains in-frame clones only, with some absent. The repertoire holds 41,000 or so clones, with 69% as singletons. The CDR3 spans 13 residues. V shed 0 bases and J shed 8 bases, with 10 bases lying between them. Germline loops: CDR1 MNHEY, CDR2 SVGAGI. Details on this clone: Its antigen is still unknown.

This sequence was found in a human donor with classical Hodgkin lymphoma. The rearrangement uses TRBV6-5 and TRBJ1-2; D is perhaps TRBD1 (5 bases). The sequenced sample was peripheral blood mononuclear cells (PBMCs), obtained before the fourth cycle of nivolumab. CDR3 nucleotides: TGTGCCAGCAGTTACTCGGGTGAGGGGGGCTACACCTTC. Encoded protein: CASSYSGEGGYTF.